This T cell receptor (beta chain) was profiled in a study of T cells in localized non-small cell lung cancer. Regarding the study as a whole: Longer overall survival associated with higher blood T cell density; shorter survival with higher adjacent-lung clonality. Compared with tumor, uninvolved adjacent lung displayed greater T cell clonality, ranking highest overall. The study sequenced only one region of the tumor. As a result, intratumor heterogeneity could not be excluded and remains possible.

The CDR3 is made up of 16 amino acids. Germline lookup yields CDR1 SGHDT and CDR2 YYEEEE. Sequencing was performed with immunoSEQ multiplex PCR; in TCRdb, only in-frame clones are kept and a portion is missing. The sample yields around 35,000 clones, around 93% seen once. Regarding this clone: The antigen is undetermined. Relative to the germline gene, one junction end is altered; a read error may explain this.

J is TRBJ2-3 and V is TRBV5-6; 11 nucleotides agree with TRBD2. This TCR came from a female donor at least 60 years old with stage II lung adenocarcinoma. Source: peripheral blood mononuclear cells, taken before any cancer treatment. This CDR3 reads CASSPPGLAETGTQYF. The CDR3 DNA reads as TGTGCCAGCAGCCCACCGGGACTAGCGGAGACAGGTACGCAGTATTTT.